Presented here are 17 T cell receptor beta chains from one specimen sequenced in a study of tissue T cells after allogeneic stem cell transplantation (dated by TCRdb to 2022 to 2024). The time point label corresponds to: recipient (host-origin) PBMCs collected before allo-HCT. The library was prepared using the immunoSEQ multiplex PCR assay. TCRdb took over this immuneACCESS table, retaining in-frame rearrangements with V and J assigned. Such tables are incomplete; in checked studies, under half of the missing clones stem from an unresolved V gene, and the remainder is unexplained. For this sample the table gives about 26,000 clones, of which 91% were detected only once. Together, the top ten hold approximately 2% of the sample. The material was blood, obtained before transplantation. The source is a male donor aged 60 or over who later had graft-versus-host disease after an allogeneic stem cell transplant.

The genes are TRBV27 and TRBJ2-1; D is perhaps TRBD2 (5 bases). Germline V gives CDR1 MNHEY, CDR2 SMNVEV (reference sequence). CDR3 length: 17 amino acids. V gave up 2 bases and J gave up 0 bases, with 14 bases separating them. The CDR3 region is CASSLIYGGSSYNEQFF. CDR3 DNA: TGTGCCAGCAGTTTAATTTACGGAGGAAGCTCCTACAATGAGCAGTTCTTC.

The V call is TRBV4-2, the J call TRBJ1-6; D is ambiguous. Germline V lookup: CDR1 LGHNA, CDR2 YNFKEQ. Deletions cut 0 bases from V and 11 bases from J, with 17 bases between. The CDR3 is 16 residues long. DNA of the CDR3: TGTGCCAGCAGCCAAGATCTATTGGCGGCTTGGACACCCCTCCACTTT. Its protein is CASSQDLLAAWTPLHF.

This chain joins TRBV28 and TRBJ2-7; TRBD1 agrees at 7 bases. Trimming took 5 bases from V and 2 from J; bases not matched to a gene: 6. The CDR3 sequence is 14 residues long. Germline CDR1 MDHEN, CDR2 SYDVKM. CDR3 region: CASSMGTVAYEQYF. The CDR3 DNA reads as TGTGCCAGCAGTATGGGGACAGTGGCCTACGAGCAGTACTTC.

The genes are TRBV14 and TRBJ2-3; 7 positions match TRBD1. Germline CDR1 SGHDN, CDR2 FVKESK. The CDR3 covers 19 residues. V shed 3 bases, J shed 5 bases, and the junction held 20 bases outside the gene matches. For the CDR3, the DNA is TGTGCCAGCAGCCATCGACAGGGCAGGGAAGGTAAATTGAAAGATACGCAGTATTTT. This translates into CASSHRQGREGKLKDTQYF. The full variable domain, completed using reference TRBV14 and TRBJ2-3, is EAGVTQFPSHSVIEKGQTVTLRCDPISGHDNLYWYRRVMGKEIKFLLHFVKESKQDESGMPNNRFLAERTGGTYSTLKVQPAELEDSGVYFCASSHRQGREGKLKDTQYFGPGTRLTVL.

In DNA, the CDR3 is TGTGCCAGCAGCTTAGTTTCTGGGGCCAACGTCCTGACTTTC. Translated, it gives CASSLVSGANVLTF. This rearrangement joins TRBV7-9 to TRBJ2-6; D gene uncertain. Per the germline V gene, CDR1 is SEHNR and CDR2 is FQNEAQ (reference sequence). Trimming cost V 1 base and J 1 base, with 2 bases left between them. CDR3 length equals 14 residues.

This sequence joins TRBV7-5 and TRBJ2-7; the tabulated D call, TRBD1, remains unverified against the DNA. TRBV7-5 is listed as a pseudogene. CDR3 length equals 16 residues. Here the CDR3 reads CVRSSPNLGQRYEQYF. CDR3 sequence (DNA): TGTGTCAGAAGCTCTCCTAATTTGGGGCAGAGGTACGAGCAGTACTTC.

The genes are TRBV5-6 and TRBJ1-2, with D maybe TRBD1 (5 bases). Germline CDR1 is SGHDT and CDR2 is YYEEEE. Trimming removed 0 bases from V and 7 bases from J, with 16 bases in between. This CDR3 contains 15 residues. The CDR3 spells CASSLDLGGVRGYTF. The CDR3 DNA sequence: TGTGCCAGCAGCTTGGATTTGGGGGGAGTGCGTGGCTACACCTTC.

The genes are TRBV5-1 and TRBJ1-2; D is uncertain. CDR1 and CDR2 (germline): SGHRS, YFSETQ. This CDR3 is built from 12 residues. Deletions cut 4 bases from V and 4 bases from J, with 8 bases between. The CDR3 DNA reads TGCGCCAGCAGCGGTGGGAGCTATGGCTACACCTTC. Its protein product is CASSGGSYGYTF.

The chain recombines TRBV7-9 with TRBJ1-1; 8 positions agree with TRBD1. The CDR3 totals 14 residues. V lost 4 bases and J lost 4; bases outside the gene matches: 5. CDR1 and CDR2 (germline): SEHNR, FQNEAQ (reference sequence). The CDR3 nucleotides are TGTGCCAGCAGCTCGCAAACAGGGGGCACTGAAGCTTTCTTT. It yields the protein CASSSQTGGTEAFF.

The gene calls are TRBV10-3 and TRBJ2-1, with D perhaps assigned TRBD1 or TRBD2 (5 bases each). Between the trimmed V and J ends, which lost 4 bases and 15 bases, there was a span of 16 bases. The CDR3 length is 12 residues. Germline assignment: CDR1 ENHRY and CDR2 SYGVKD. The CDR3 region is CAISAPGRQAFF. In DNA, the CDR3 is TGTGCCATCAGTGCACCGGGACGTCAGGCGTTCTTC.

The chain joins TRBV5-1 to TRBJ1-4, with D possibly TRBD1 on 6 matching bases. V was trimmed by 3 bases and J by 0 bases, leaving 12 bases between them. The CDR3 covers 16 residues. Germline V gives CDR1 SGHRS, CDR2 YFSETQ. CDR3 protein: CASSSGRTATNEKLFF. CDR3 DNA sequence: TGCGCCAGCAGCTCCGGACGGACAGCAACTAATGAAAAACTGTTTTTT.

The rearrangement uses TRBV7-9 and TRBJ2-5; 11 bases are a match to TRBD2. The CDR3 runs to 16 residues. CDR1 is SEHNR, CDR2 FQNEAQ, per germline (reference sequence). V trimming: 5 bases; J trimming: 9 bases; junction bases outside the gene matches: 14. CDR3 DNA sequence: TGTGCCAGCAGCACCTCATGGACTAGCGGGCCCTGGGCCCAGTACTTC. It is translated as CASSTSWTSGPWAQYF. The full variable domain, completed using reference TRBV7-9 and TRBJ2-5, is DTGVSQNPRHKITKRGQNVTFRCDPISEHNRLYWYRQTLGQGPEFLTYFQNEAQLEKSRLLSDRFSAERPKGSFSTLEIQRTEQGDSAMYLCASSTSWTSGPWAQYFGPGTRLLVL.

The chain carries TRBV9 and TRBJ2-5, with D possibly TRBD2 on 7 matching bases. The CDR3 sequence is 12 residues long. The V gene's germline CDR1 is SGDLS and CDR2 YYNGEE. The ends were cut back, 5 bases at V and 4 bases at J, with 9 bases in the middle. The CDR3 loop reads CASRGGGETQYF. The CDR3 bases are TGTGCCAGCAGGGGAGGGGGAGAGACCCAGTACTTC.

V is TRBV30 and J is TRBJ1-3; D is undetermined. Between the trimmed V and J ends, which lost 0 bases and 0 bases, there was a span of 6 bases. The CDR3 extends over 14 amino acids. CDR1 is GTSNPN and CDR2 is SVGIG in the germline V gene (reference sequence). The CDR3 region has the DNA TGTGCCTGGAGTGTAGTTAGCTCTGGAAACACCATATATTTT. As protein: CAWSVVSSGNTIYF.

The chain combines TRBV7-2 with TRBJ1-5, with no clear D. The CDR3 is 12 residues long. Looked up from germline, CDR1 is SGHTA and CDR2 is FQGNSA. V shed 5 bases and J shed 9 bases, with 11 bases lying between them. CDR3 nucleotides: TGTGCCAGCAGCCCCAACGTGGGGCCCCAGCATTTT. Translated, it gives CASSPNVGPQHF.

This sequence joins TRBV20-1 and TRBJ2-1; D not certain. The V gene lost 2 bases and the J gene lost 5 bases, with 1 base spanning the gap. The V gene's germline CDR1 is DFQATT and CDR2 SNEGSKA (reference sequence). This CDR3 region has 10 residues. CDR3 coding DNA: TGCAGTGCTAGAAACAATGAGCAGTTCTTC. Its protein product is CSARNNEQFF.

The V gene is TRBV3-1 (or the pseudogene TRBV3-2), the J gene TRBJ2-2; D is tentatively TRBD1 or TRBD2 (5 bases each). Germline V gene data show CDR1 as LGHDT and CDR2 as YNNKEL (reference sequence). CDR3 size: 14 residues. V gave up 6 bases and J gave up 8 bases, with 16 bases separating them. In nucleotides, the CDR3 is TGTGCCAGCAGTCCTCTCACTGGGACGGGGGAGCTGTTTTTT. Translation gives CASSPLTGTGELFF.